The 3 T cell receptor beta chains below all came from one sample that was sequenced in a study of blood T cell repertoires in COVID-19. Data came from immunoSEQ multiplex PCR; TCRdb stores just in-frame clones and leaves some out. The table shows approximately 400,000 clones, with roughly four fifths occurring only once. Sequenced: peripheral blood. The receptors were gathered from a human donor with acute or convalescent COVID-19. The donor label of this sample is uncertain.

This CDR3 is CASSQTQSYEQYF. As DNA, the CDR3 is TGCGCCAGCAGCCAAACACAATCCTACGAGCAGTACTTC. V and J are TRBV4-1 and TRBJ2-7; D remains ambiguous. The CDR3 is 13 residues long. Germline V lookup: CDR1 MGHRA, CDR2 YSYEKL. Deletions cut 2 bases from V and 1 base from J, with 6 bases between.

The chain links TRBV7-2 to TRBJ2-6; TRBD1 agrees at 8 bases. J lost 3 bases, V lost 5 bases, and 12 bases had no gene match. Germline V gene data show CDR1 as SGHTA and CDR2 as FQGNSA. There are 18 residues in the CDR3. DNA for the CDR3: TGTGCCAGCAGCCTCCGAGACAGGGGCTTGGGTGGGGCCAACGTCCTGACTTTC. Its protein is CASSLRDRGLGGANVLTF.

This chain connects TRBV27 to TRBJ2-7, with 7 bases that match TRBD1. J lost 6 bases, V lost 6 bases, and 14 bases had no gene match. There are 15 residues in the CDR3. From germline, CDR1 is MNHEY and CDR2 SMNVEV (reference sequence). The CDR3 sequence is CASRNSQGVVGEQYF. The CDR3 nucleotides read TGTGCCAGCAGAAACAGCCAGGGGGTTGTGGGCGAGCAGTACTTC.